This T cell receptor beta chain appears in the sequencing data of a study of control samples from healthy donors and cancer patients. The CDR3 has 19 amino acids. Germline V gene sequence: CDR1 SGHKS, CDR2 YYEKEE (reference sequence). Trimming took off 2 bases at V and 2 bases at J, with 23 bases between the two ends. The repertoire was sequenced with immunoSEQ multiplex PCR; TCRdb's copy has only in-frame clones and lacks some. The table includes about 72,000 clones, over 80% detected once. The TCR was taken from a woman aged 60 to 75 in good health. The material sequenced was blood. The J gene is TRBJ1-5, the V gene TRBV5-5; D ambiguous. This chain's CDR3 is CASSFVDTPNQIGNQPQHF. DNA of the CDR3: TGTGCCAGCAGCTTTGTCGACACCCCAAACCAAATTGGCAATCAGCCCCAGCATTTT.